This TCR beta chain originates from a study of OX40 agonist ivuxolimab in advanced cancers. Study context: Ivuxolimab is a fully human IgG2 antibody that activates OX40 (CD134). Patients in the trial were receiving intravenous ivuxolimab every 2 weeks, at doses of 0.01 to 10 mg/kg.

Drawing of blood for sampling happened at baseline, at cycle 4 day 1, and at cycle 7 day 1. Assay used: immunoSEQ multiplex PCR; TCRdb lists only in-frame clones, some missing. The table has 50,000 to 70,000 clones, 75% to 95% seen once; the top ten hold almost 0.45%. The V end lost 4 bases, the J end lost 0 bases, and 9 bases lay between the germline ends. Germline lookup yields CDR1 GTSNPN and CDR2 SVGIG (reference sequence). The CDR3 spans 14 residues. This rearrangement joins TRBV30 to TRBJ1-4; no clear D gene. This clonotype originated in an adult with an advanced solid tumor such as melanoma, head and neck, liver or kidney cancer. The specimen was CD4+ or CD8+ T cells sorted from blood, collected in a trial of the OX40 agonist ivuxolimab. The CDR3 spells CAWNDPATNEKLFF. As DNA, the CDR3 is TGTGCCTGGAACGACCCTGCAACTAATGAAAAACTGTTTTTT.